The next 9 T cell receptor beta chains were all read from a single sample in a study of shared clonotypes between healthy human individuals. Sequenced by immunoSEQ multiplex PCR; TCRdb stores in-frame clones only, minus some. This sample carries under 1,100,000 clones, about 84% of them seen once, and the ten largest clones take 0.5% to 0.65%. The sequencing sample was made of memory CD4+ T cells from PBMCs. Regarding subset: CD45RA-negative fraction. The receptors shown here come from a man between 18 and 29 years old in good health. Some clones in this sample may be carry-over from other donors' samples.

The chain is built from TRBV18 and TRBJ1-3; D is unresolved. Germline V gene lookup returns CDR1 KGHSH and CDR2 LQKENI. The CDR3 loop spans 15 amino acids. The V end lost 6 bases, the J end lost 0 bases, and 12 bases lay between the germline ends. DNA for the CDR3: TGTGCCAGCTCCCCGGGCCCGAGCTCTGGAAACACCATATATTTT. Encoded protein: CASSPGPSSGNTIYF.

This clone was detected only once. The chain uses TRBV27 and TRBJ2-7, with TRBD2 matching over 12 bases. This CDR3 is built from 16 residues. The germline V gene has CDR1 MNHEY and CDR2 SMNVEV (reference sequence). Trimming removed 1 base from V and 3 bases from J; junction bases left unmatched: 4. CDR3 DNA sequence: TGTGCCAGCAGTTTATTACTAGCGGGAGGCAACTACGAGCAGTACTTC. As protein: CASSLLLAGGNYEQYF.

There are a few counts of this clone. The chain joins TRBV18 to TRBJ1-3, with no clear D. In germline, CDR1 is KGHSH, CDR2 LQKENI. V shed 6 bases and J shed 0 bases, with 9 bases lying between them. CDR3 length: 14 amino acids. CDR3 sequence (DNA): TGTGCCAGCTCCCGGGGAGTCTCTGGAAACACCATATATTTT. This encodes CASSRGVSGNTIYF.

This clone was recorded many times. CDR3 in amino acids: CASSFGARDEQFF. The CDR3 DNA sequence: TGTGCCAGCAGCTTCGGCGCCCGGGATGAGCAGTTCTTC. The chain links TRBV5-6 to TRBJ2-1; no firm D call. Germline V gene lookup returns CDR1 SGHDT and CDR2 YYEEEE. The CDR3 is 13 residues long. With 2 bases removed from V and 8 bases from J, the gap between germline ends came to 11 bases.

About this clone itself: This likely reflects a read error, since a far larger clone is one base away. Distinct nucleotide sequences in the sample also encode this CDR3. The gene calls are TRBV30 and TRBJ1-2, with D unresolved. The V gene's germline CDR1 is GTSNPN and CDR2 SVGIG (reference sequence). CDR3 length: 13 amino acids. The CDR3 DNA reads TGTGCCTGGAGTGAGATGACTCACTATGGCTATACCTTC. Protein: CAWSEMTHYGYTF.

Here the CDR3 reads CASSLDGMTGYTF. The CDR3 DNA sequence: TGCGCCAGCAGCTTGGATGGCATGACAGGGTACACCTTC. The chain combines TRBV5-1 with TRBJ1-2; 7 bases are a match to TRBD1. The CDR3 covers 13 residues. V dropped 0 bases and J dropped 11; count of bases not matched to a gene: 7. The germline CDR1 and CDR2 sequences are SGHRS and YFSETQ.

The rearrangement uses TRBV5-8 and TRBJ2-5; perhaps D is TRBD1 or TRBD2 (6 bases each). Trimming pared 0 bases from V and 4 bases from J, leaving 19 bases between. The CDR3 contains 17 residues. Looked up from germline, CDR1 is SGHTS and CDR2 is YDEGEE. The CDR3: CASSLGRGGTTGETQYF. As DNA, the CDR3 is TGTGCCAGCAGCTTGGGGAGGGGTGGGACAACAGGAGAGACCCAGTACTTC.

V gene TRBV7-3 combines with J gene TRBJ2-1, with a possible D match to TRBD2 (5 bases). Germline V gene sequence: CDR1 SGHTA, CDR2 FQGTGA. V gave up 1 base and J gave up 1 base, with 14 bases separating them. The CDR3 length is 17 residues. The CDR3 nucleotides read TGTGCCAGCAGCTTAAAGTTTGAGACGGGGTCCTACAATGAGCAGTTCTTC. Residues: CASSLKFETGSYNEQFF.

The chain is built from TRBV4-1 and TRBJ2-1; no firm D call. CDR3 size: 13 residues. CDR1 and CDR2 from the germline V gene are MGHRA and YSYEKL. The V and J ends lost 0 bases and 10 bases respectively, with 10 bases between them. The CDR3 loop is CASSQDPYIEQFF. The DNA for the CDR3 is TGCGCCAGCAGCCAAGACCCGTACATAGAGCAGTTCTTC.